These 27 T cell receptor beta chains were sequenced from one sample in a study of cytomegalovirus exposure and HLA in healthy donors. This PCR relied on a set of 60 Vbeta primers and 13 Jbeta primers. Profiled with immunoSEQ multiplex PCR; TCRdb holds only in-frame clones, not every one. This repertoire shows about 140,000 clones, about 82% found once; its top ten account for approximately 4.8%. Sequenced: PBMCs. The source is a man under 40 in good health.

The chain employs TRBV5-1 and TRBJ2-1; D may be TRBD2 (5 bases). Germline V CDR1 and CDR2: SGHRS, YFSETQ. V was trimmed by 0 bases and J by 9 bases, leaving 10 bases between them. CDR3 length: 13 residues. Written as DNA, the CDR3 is TGCGCCAGCAGCTTGGCTAGCAGGTCTGAGCAGTTCTTC. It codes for CASSLASRSEQFF.

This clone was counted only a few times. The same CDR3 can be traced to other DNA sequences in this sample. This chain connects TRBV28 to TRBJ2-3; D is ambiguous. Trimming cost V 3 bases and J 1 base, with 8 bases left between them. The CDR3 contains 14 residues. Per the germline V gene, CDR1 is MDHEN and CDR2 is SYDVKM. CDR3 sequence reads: CASSFVAGTDTQYF. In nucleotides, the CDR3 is TGTGCCAGCAGTTTTGTGGCGGGCACAGATACGCAGTATTTT.

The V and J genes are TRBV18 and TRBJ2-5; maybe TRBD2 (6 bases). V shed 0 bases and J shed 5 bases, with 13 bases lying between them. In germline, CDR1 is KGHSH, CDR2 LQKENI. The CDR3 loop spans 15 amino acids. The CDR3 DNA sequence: TGTGCCAGCTCACCACCCGACGGGAGTGGGGAGACCCAGTACTTC. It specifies CASSPPDGSGETQYF.

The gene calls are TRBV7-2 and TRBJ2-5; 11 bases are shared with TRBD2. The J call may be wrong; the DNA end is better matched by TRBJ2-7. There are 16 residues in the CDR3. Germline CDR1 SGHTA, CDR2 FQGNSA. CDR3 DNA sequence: TGTGCCAGCAGCCCCTTAGCGGGGGGGAGCTCCTACGAGCAGTACTTC. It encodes CASSPLAGGSSYEQYF.

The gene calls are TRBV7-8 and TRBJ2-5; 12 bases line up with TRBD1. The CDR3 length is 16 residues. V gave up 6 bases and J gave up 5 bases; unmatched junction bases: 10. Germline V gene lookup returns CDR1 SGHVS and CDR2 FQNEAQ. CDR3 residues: CASRRFLGQGAETQYF. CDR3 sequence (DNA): TGTGCCAGCAGGAGGTTCCTGGGACAGGGGGCGGAGACCCAGTACTTC.

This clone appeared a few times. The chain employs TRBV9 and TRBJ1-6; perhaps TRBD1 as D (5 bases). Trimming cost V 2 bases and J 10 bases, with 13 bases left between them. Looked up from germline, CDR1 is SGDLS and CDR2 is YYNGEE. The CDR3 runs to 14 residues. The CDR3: CASSVVQGGSPLHF. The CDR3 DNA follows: TGTGCCAGCAGCGTGGTCCAGGGTGGCTCACCCCTCCACTTT. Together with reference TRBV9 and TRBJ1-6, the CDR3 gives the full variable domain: DSGVTQTPKHLITATGQRVTLRCSPRSGDLSVYWYQQSLDQGLQFLIQYYNGEERAKGNILERFSAQQFPDLHSELNLSSLELGDSALYFCASSVVQGGSPLHFGNGTRLTVT.

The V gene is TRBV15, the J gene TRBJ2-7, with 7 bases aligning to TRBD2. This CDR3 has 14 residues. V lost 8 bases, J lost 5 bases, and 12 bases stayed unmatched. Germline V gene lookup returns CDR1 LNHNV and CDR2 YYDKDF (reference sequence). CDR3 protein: CATSLGRERHEQYF. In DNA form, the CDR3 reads TGTGCCACCTCACTTGGGCGGGAGAGGCACGAGCAGTACTTC.

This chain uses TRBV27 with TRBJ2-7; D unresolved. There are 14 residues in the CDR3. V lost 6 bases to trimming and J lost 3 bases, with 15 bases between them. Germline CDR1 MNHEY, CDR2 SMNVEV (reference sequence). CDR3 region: CASSPWRFYYEQYF. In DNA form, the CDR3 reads TGTGCCAGCAGCCCTTGGCGGTTCTACTACGAGCAGTACTTC.

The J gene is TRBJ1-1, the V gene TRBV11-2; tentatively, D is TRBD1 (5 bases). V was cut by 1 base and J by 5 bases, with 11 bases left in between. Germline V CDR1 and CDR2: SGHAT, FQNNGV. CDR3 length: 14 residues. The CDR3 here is CASSLAQGRTEAFF. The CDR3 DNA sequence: TGTGCCAGCAGCTTAGCCCAGGGAAGAACTGAAGCTTTCTTT.

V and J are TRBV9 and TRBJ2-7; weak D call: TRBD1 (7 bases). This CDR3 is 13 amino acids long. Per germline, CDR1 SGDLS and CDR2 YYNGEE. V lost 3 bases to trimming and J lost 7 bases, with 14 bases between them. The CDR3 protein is CASSEEGAREQYF. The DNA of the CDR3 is TGTGCCAGCAGCGAGGAGGGGGCGAGAGAGCAGTACTTC. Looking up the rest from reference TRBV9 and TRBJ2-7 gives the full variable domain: DSGVTQTPKHLITATGQRVTLRCSPRSGDLSVYWYQQSLDQGLQFLIQYYNGEERAKGNILERFSAQQFPDLHSELNLSSLELGDSALYFCASSEEGAREQYFGPGTRLTVT.

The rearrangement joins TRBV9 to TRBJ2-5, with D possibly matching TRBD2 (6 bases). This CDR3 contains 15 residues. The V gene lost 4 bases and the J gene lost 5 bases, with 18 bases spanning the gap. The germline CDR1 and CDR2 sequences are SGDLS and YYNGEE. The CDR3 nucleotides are TGTGCCAGCAGCTCCCCGTGGGGGGTTTCTGAGACCCAGTACTTC. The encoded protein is CASSSPWGVSETQYF.

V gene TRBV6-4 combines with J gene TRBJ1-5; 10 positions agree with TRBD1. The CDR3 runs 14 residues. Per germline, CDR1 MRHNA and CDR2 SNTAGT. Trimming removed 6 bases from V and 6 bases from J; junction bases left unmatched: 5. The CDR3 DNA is TGTGCCAGCAGCACGGACAGGGGGGCTCAGCCCCAGCATTTT. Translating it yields CASSTDRGAQPQHF.

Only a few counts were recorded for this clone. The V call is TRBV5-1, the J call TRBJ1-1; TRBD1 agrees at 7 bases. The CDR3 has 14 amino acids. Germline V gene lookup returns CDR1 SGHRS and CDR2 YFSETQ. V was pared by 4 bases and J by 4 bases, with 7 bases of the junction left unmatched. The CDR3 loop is CASSGGGRGTEAFF. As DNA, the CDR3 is TGCGCCAGCAGCGGAGGGGGCAGGGGCACTGAAGCTTTCTTT.

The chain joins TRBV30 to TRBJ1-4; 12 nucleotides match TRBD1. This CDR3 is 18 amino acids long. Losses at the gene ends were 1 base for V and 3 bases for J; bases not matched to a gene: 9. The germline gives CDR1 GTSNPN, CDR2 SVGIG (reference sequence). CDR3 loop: CAWSGFTGQGASNEKLFF. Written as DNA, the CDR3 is TGTGCCTGGAGTGGATTTACGGGACAGGGGGCCTCTAATGAAAAACTGTTTTTT.

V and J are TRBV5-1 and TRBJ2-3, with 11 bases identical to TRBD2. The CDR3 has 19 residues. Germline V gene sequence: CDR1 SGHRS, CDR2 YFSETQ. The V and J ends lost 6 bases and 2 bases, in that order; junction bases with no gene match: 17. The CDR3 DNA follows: TGCGCCAGCATCAAAATCGGGGGGCTAGCGGGAGGACTCACAGATACGCAGTATTTT. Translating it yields CASIKIGGLAGGLTDTQYF.

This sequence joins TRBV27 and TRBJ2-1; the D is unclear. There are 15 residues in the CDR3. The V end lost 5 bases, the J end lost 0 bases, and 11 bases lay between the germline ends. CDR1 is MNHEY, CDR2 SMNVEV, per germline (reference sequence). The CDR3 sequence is CASSGTGISYNEQFF. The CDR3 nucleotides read TGTGCCAGCAGTGGCACGGGTATCTCCTACAATGAGCAGTTCTTC.

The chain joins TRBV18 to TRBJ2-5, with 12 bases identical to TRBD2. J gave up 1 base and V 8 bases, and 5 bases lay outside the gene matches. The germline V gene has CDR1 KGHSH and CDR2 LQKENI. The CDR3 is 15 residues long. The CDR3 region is CASGGLAGPQETQYF. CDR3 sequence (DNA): TGTGCCAGCGGAGGACTAGCGGGGCCCCAAGAGACCCAGTACTTC. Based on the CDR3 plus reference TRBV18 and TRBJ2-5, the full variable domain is NAGVMQNPRHLVRRRGQEARLRCSPMKGHSHVYWYRQLPEEGLKFMVYLQKENIIDESGMPKERFSAEFPKEGPSILRIQQVVRGDSAAYFCASGGLAGPQETQYFGPGTRLLVL.

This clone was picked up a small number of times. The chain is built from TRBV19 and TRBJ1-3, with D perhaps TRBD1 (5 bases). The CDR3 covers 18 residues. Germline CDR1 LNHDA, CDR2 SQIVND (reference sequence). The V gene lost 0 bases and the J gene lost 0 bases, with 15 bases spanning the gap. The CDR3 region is CASSIDRVNRHSGNTIYF. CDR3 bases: TGTGCCAGTAGTATAGATCGTGTCAACAGGCACTCTGGAAACACCATATATTTT.

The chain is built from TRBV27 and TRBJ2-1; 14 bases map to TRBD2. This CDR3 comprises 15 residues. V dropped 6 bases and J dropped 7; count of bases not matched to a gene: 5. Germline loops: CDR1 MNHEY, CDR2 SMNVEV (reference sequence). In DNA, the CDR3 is TGTGCCAGCAGGCCGGGACTAGCGGGAGCTAATGAGCAGTTCTTC. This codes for CASRPGLAGANEQFF.

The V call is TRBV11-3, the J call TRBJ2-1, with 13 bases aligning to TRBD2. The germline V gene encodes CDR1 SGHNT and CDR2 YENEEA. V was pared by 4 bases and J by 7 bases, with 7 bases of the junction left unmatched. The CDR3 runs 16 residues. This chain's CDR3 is CASSSEGLAGKNEQFF. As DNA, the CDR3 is TGTGCCAGCAGCTCTGAGGGACTAGCGGGAAAGAATGAGCAGTTCTTC.

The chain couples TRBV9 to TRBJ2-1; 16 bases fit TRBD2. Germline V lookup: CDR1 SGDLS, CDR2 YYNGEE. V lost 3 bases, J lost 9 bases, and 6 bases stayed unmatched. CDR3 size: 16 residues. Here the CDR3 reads CASSAQGLAGGGEQFF. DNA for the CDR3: TGTGCCAGCAGCGCCCAGGGACTAGCGGGAGGGGGTGAGCAGTTCTTC.

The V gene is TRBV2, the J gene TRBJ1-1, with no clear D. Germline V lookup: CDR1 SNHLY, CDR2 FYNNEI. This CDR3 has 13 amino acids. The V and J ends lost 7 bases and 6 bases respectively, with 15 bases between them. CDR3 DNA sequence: TGTGCCAGCAAAGTTATTGGCGACTCTGAAGCTTTCTTT. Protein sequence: CASKVIGDSEAFF.

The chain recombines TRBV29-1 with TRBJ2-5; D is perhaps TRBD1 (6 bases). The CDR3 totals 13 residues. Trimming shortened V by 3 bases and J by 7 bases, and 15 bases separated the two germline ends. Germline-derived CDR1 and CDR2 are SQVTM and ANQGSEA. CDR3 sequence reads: CSVEQGMMWTQYF. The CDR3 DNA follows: TGCAGCGTTGAGCAGGGGATGATGTGGACCCAGTACTTC.

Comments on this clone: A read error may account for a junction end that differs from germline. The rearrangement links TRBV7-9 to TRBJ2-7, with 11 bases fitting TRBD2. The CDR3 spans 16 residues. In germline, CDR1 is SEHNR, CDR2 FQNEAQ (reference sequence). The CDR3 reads CSSSPEGLAVTYEQYF. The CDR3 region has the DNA TGTTCCAGCAGCCCAGAGGGACTAGCGGTGACCTACGAGCAGTACTTC.

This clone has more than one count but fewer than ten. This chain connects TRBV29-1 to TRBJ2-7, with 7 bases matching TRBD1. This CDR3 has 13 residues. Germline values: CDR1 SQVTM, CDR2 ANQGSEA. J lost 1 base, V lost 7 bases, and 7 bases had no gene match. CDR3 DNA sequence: TGCAGCGCAGCCCGGGACAGATCCTACGAGCAGTACTTC. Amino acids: CSAARDRSYEQYF.

This CDR3 reads CASSSKGLAGRETQYF. The CDR3 nucleotides read TGTGCCAGCAGCTCGAAAGGACTAGCGGGACGAGAGACCCAGTACTTC. The chain links TRBV7-2 to TRBJ2-5; 12 bases align to TRBD2. V lost 4 bases to trimming and J lost 4 bases; unmatched junction nucleotides: 7. This CDR3 has 16 amino acids. Per germline, CDR1 SGHTA and CDR2 FQGNSA.

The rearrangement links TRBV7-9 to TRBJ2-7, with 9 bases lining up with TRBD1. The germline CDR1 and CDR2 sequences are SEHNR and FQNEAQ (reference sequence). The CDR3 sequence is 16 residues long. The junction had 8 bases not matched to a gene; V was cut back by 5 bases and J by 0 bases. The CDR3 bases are TGTGCCAGCAGCCTACAGGGGGCTCGTTCCTCCTACGAGCAGTACTTC. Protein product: CASSLQGARSSYEQYF.